Shown below are 15 T cell receptor beta chains from a single sample sequenced in a study of shared clonotypes between healthy human individuals (TCRdb year 2020). The library was made by the immunoSEQ multiplex PCR assay. TCRdb retrieved this table from immuneACCESS and kept in-frame rearrangements only. Not all clones are present; in checked studies, unresolved V genes account for under half, and no reason is known for the remainder. In this sample the table shows roughly 2.5 million clones, around 94% of which occur a single time. Jointly, the top ten make up roughly 0.13% of the sample. Sequenced: naive CD4+ T cells sorted from blood. Sample cell subset or site, as interpreted from the label and publication: CD45RA+ positively selected. These receptors originate from a man between 18 and 35 years old in good health.

The V and J genes are TRBV2 and TRBJ1-1, with D unclear. The length of the CDR3 is 13 residues. Trimming shortened V by 5 bases and J by 6 bases, and 13 bases separated the two germline ends. Germline V gene sequence: CDR1 SNHLY, CDR2 FYNNEI. The CDR3 reads CASSRTPVPEAFF. DNA for the CDR3: TGTGCCAGCAGTCGGACCCCTGTCCCTGAAGCTTTCTTT.

The chain is built from TRBV7-3 and TRBJ2-5; D uncertain. The CDR3 length is 13 residues. Germline-derived CDR1 and CDR2 are SGHTA and FQGTGA. The V end lost 2 bases, the J end lost 4 bases, and 8 bases lay between the germline ends. The CDR3 DNA sequence: TGTGCCAGCAGCTTAGGTATGGGAGAGACCCAGTACTTC. Translating it yields CASSLGMGETQYF.

Details on this clone: Other DNA sequences of this sample code for an identical CDR3. The rearrangement links TRBV18 to TRBJ1-3; 7 positions agree with TRBD1. The CDR3 is made up of 15 amino acids. Germline assignment: CDR1 KGHSH and CDR2 LQKENI. V shed 3 bases, J shed 0 bases, and the junction held 2 bases outside the gene matches. CDR3 region: CASSPDRSSGNTIYF. The DNA of the CDR3 is TGTGCCAGCTCACCGGACAGGAGCTCTGGAAACACCATATATTTT.

This chain uses TRBV10-3 with TRBJ2-5; 11 positions match TRBD2. The J segment lost 2 bases and the V segment lost 4 bases, leaving 6 bases of the junction unmatched. Germline CDR1 is ENHRY and CDR2 is SYGVKD. The CDR3 loop spans 16 amino acids. DNA for the CDR3: TGTGCCATCAGTGGTGGGGGGACTAGCGGACAAGAGACCCAGTACTTC. Its translation is CAISGGGTSGQETQYF.

The chain carries TRBV30 and TRBJ2-1, with D perhaps given as TRBD1 or TRBD2 (7 bases each). Trimming stripped 2 bases from V and 0 bases from J, with 35 bases between. The V gene's germline CDR1 is GTSNPN and CDR2 SVGIG (reference sequence). The CDR3 spans 23 residues. CDR3 protein: CAWSRLVSETLRGGGHSYNEQFF. The CDR3 nucleotides are TGTGCCTGGAGTAGGTTAGTAAGTGAGACGCTCAGGGGAGGGGGCCACTCCTACAATGAGCAGTTCTTC.

This chain joins TRBV7-8 and TRBJ1-1; 7 bases map to TRBD1. Germline CDR1 is SGHVS and CDR2 is FQNEAQ. The V and J ends lost 5 bases and 1 base, in that order; junction bases with no gene match: 10. The CDR3 sequence is 16 residues long. The CDR3 nucleotides are TGTGCCAGCAGCCTCAGGGGGACAGTAAGGAACACTGAAGCTTTCTTT. Protein sequence: CASSLRGTVRNTEAFF.

This chain joins TRBV2 and TRBJ2-1; 9 nucleotides line up with TRBD1. Germline V lookup: CDR1 SNHLY, CDR2 FYNNEI. This CDR3 is built from 13 residues. V was clipped by 10 bases and J by 6 bases; unmatched bases: 7. Here the CDR3 reads CATPSTGGNEQFF. The DNA for the CDR3 is TGTGCCACTCCATCGACAGGGGGCAATGAGCAGTTCTTC.

V is TRBV11-3 and J is TRBJ2-7, with TRBD2 matching 7 bases. Germline-derived CDR1 and CDR2 are SGHNT and YENEEA. This CDR3 comprises 14 residues. Trimming took 1 base from V and 5 from J; bases not matched to a gene: 5. The CDR3 coding sequence is TGTGCCAGCAGCTTAGGGCGGGGGTACGACGAGCAGTACTTC. Translated, it gives CASSLGRGYDEQYF.

The V call is TRBV7-6, the J call TRBJ2-1, with TRBD2 matching 7 bases. The CDR3 totals 15 residues. V shed 2 bases, J shed 6 bases, and the junction held 7 bases outside the gene matches. Germline CDR1 is SGHVS and CDR2 is FNYEAQ. The CDR3 here is CASSLYAGERNEQFF. In DNA, the CDR3 is TGTGCCAGCAGCTTATATGCGGGAGAACGCAATGAGCAGTTCTTC.

The rearrangement links TRBV2 to TRBJ1-2; 7 bases map to TRBD1. J was trimmed by 7 bases and V by 7 bases; bases with no gene match: 9. Germline CDR1 reads SNHLY; CDR2 reads FYNNEI. The CDR3 is 13 amino acids. The CDR3 nucleotides are TGTGCCAGCACTGGGACAGCTGTTGGTGGCTACACCTTC. Translation gives CASTGTAVGGYTF.

V gene TRBV9 combines with J gene TRBJ2-3; maybe TRBD2 (5 bases). Per the germline V gene, CDR1 is SGDLS and CDR2 is YYNGEE. The V end was cut by 2 bases, the J end by 2 bases, with 15 bases between. This CDR3 comprises 16 residues. CDR3 sequence (DNA): TGTGCCAGCAGCGTCCGAGGGCTTGGGTCCACAGATACGCAGTATTTT. Encoded protein: CASSVRGLGSTDTQYF. Based on the CDR3 plus reference TRBV9 and TRBJ2-3, the full variable domain is DSGVTQTPKHLITATGQRVTLRCSPRSGDLSVYWYQQSLDQGLQFLIQYYNGEERAKGNILERFSAQQFPDLHSELNLSSLELGDSALYFCASSVRGLGSTDTQYFGPGTRLTVL.

J is TRBJ1-6 and V is TRBV14; no clear D. V shed 0 bases and J shed 9 bases, with 12 bases lying between them. The length of the CDR3 is 15 residues. Germline assignment: CDR1 SGHDN and CDR2 FVKESK. The CDR3 DNA reads as TGTGCCAGCAGCCAAGATGCCGGGGTCGGTTCACCCCTCCACTTT. It is translated as CASSQDAGVGSPLHF.

Notes on this clone: The sample carries other DNA sequences with the same CDR3. The V and J genes are TRBV5-1 and TRBJ2-7; tentatively, D is TRBD1 or TRBD2 (5 bases each). The V end lost 2 bases, the J end lost 4 bases, and 10 bases lay between the germline ends. Germline CDR1 is SGHRS and CDR2 is YFSETQ. There are 13 residues in the CDR3. CDR3 coding DNA: TGCGCCAGCAGCTTAGGGACCACTTACGAGCAGTACTTC. Translating it yields CASSLGTTYEQYF.

As DNA, the CDR3 is TGCGCCAGCAGCTTGCAGCCGGGGACTGAAGCTTTCTTT. Translating gives CASSLQPGTEAFF. The chain couples TRBV4-1 to TRBJ1-1; D unclear. Between the trimmed V and J ends, which lost 5 bases and 5 bases, there was a span of 12 bases. The CDR3 length is 13 residues. CDR1 MGHRA and CDR2 YSYEKL come from the germline V gene.

This clone occurred a few times. V is TRBV11-2 and J is TRBJ2-3; 12 bases are a match to TRBD2. The germline gives CDR1 SGHAT, CDR2 FQNNGV. V lost 5 bases and J lost 6; bases outside the gene matches: 3. The CDR3 is 14 amino acids. The CDR3 loop reads CASSGLAGRDTQYF. In DNA, the CDR3 is TGTGCCAGCAGCGGACTAGCGGGGCGGGATACGCAGTATTTT.